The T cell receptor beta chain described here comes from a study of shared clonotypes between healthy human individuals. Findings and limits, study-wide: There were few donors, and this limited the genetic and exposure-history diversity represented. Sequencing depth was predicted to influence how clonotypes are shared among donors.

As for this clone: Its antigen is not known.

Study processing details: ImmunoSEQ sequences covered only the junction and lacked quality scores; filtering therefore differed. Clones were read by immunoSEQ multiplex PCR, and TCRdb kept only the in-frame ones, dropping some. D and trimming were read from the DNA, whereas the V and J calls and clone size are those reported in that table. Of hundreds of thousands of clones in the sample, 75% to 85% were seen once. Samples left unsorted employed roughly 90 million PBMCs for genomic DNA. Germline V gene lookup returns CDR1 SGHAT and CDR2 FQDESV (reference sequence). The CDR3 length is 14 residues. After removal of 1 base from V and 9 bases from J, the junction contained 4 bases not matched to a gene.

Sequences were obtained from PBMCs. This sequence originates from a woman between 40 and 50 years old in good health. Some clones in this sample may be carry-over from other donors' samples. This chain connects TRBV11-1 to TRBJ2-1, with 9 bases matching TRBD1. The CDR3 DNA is TGTGCCAGCAGCTTAGGGACAGGGGCGGGTGAGCAGTTCTTC. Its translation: CASSLGTGAGEQFF.